This T cell receptor beta chain was captured by sequencing in a study of T cell responses to AZD1222 COVID-19 vaccine. Study context: Second doses were pooled across both intervals (about 4 or about 12 weeks).

For this clone: Its antigen remains unidentified.

Germline V gives CDR1 SQVTM, CDR2 ANQGSEA. The CDR3 runs to 14 residues. V lost 3 bases to trimming and J lost 7 bases; unmatched junction nucleotides: 8. Findings and caveats of the study: Regions 160-218 and 743-854 held dominance among vaccine-associated CD4 TCRs, which spanned spike. Only a handful of AZD1222 recipients, about six in all, had baseline seropositivity.

The repertoire was sequenced with immunoSEQ multiplex PCR; TCRdb's copy has only in-frame clones and lacks some. In the table there are about 85,000 clones, 88% of which are singletons. Sequencing used peripheral blood, obtained on day 0 of AZD1222 vaccination. The receptor's source is an adult in good health. The chain combines TRBV29-1 with TRBJ2-1, with 8 nucleotides matching TRBD2. CDR3 in amino acids: CSVDPAGVGNEQFF. CDR3 bases: TGCAGCGTTGACCCAGCGGGAGTGGGGAATGAGCAGTTCTTC.